The T cell receptor beta chain described here comes from a study of CD8 T cells in ankylosing spondylitis. Study results and caveats: Existing reports had already noted some motif variants in reactive arthritis synovial fluid and blood. The study identified a TCR beta motif of several highly homologous variants that appeared characteristic of ankylosing spondylitis blood. The study looked at matched synovial fluid samples from ankylosing spondylitis patients. Disease-linked clones were reported to be significantly enriched there.

CDR1 and CDR2 from the germline V gene are SGHDN and FVKESK. V lost 4 bases and J 4 bases, leaving 10 bases between the germline ends. This CDR3 comprises 13 residues. Generation of TCR beta libraries employed quantitative 5'-RACE incorporating molecular barcodes. A single record per CDR3 protein comes from TCRdb applying MiXCR to the 5' RACE reads. The table has roughly 180,000 distinct CDR3 sequences, just over 9.5% seen once. Comment on this clonotype: Its antigen is unknown.

The TCR originated in a female donor with ankylosing spondylitis or in good health (not recorded which). Input material: blood, either unsorted or a sorted T cell fraction (not recorded which). The V and J genes are TRBV14 and TRBJ1-1, with D perhaps matching TRBD1 (5 bases). CDR3: CASSRSRVTEAFF. CDR3 nucleotides: TGTGCCAGCAGCCGTTCCAGGGTCACTGAAGCTTTCTTT.